This is a list of T cell receptor beta chains from one sample in a study of identifying expanded T cells in peripheral blood. Using immunoSEQ multiplex PCR, the repertoire was profiled, and TCRdb retains in-frame clones only, with some absent. The repertoire holds about 94,000 clones, over 75% seen once, with 4.5% to 7% in the top ten. Sequencing used blood. The receptors derive from a person aged 18 to 75 in good health. Each CDR3 is given with its conserved first and last residue. Fields, in order: V gene, D gene, J gene, CDR3 length, CDR3 protein, CDR3 DNA. D genes are given only for firm matches.

TRBV29-1,.,TRBJ1-2,12,CSVTTVNYGYTF,TGCAGCGTAACGACAGTGAACTATGGCTACACCTTC
TRBV5-6,TRBD2,TRBJ2-7,19,CASSPVGLAGGPVPYEQYF,TGTGCCAGCAGCCCGGTAGGACTAGCGGGAGGGCCAGTCCCCTACGAGCAGTACTTC
TRBV19,TRBD2,TRBJ2-1,15,CASSLRLADYNEQFF,TGTGCCAGTAGTCTGAGACTAGCGGATTACAATGAGCAGTTCTTC
TRBV7-9,TRBD2,TRBJ2-2,17,CASSLPRAGGGTGELFF,TGTGCCAGCAGCTTACCCCGAGCGGGGGGGGGCACCGGGGAGCTGTTTTTT
TRBV5-4,.,TRBJ2-4,13,CASSPRDGNIQYF,TGTGCCAGCAGCCCGCGGGACGGAAACATTCAGTACTTC
TRBV7-6,.,TRBJ1-1,14,CASALGGGNTEAFF,TGTGCCAGCGCCTTAGGCGGAGGGAACACTGAAGCTTTCTTT
TRBV5-4,.,TRBJ2-1,15,CASSWGGGTYNEQFF,TGTGCCAGCAGCTGGGGCGGGGGCACCTACAATGAGCAGTTCTTC
TRBV5-1,TRBD1,TRBJ2-4,14,CASSLESGQGIQYF,TGCGCCAGCAGCTTGGAAAGTGGACAGGGCATTCAGTACTTC
TRBV6-5,.,TRBJ1-1,14,CASSYSLGDTEAFF,TGTGCCAGCAGTTACTCTTTGGGGGACACTGAAGCTTTCTTT
TRBV6-5,.,TRBJ1-2,14,CASSYSAGNYGYTF,TGTGCCAGCAGTTACTCTGCAGGGAACTATGGCTACACCTTC
TRBV15,TRBD2,TRBJ2-1,16,CATSREVSGGYNEQFF,TGTGCCACCAGCAGAGAGGTTAGCGGGGGCTACAATGAGCAGTTCTTC
TRBV7-9,TRBD2,TRBJ2-2,15,CASSLVAGNTGELFF,TGTGCCAGCAGCTTGGTAGCGGGGAACACCGGGGAGCTGTTTTTT
TRBV6-5,.,TRBJ2-7,14,CASSLSVYSYEQYF,TGTGCCAGCAGTTTGTCGGTCTACTCCTACGAGCAGTACTTC
TRBV25-1,TRBD2,TRBJ2-1,17,CATRGGWASGPNNEQFF,TGTGCCACCCGGGGGGGGTGGGCTAGCGGGCCCAACAATGAGCAGTTCTTC
TRBV19,.,TRBJ2-6,19,CASSIMRGGAYSGANVLTF,TGTGCCAGTAGTATAATGAGGGGGGGTGCCTACTCTGGGGCCAACGTCCTGACTTTC
TRBV30,TRBD1,TRBJ1-2,13,CAWSAGTGYGYTF,TGTGCCTGGAGCGCAGGGACAGGTTATGGCTACACCTTC
TRBV5-4,.,TRBJ2-1,16,CASSSPTPGGHNEQFF,TGTGCCAGCAGCTCCCCGACTCCTGGGGGCCACAATGAGCAGTTCTTC
TRBV6-1,.,TRBJ2-3,12,CASRRDTDTQYF,TGTGCCAGCAGGCGGGACACAGATACGCAGTATTTT
TRBV19,TRBD1,TRBJ2-2,15,CASRTPDRGAAELFF,TGTGCCAGTAGGACCCCCGACAGGGGGGCGGCGGAGCTGTTTTTT
TRBV6-5,TRBD1,TRBJ1-4,13,CASRGGLNEKLFF,TGTGCCAGCAGAGGGGGCCTTAATGAAAAACTGTTTTTT
TRBV6-1,.,TRBJ1-1,14,CASSEAPWLTEAFF,TGTGCCAGCAGTGAAGCGCCGTGGCTCACTGAAGCTTTCTTT
TRBV5-1,TRBD1,TRBJ2-7,15,CASSLVGQGSYEQYF,TGCGCCAGCAGCTTGGTTGGACAGGGTTCCTACGAGCAGTACTTC